This is a list of T cell receptor beta chains from one sample in a study of CD8 T cells in Susac syndrome. TCRdb called the immunoSEQ multiplex PCR reads again in MiXCR, with one record for every CDR3 protein. The sample holds around 130,000 distinct CDR3 sequences; about 96% are singletons and the top ten take 0.12%. Sequencing input: CD4+ T cells from PBMCs. The receptors stem from a human donor in good health. The CDR3 runs from the conserved cysteine through the conserved F or W.

V gene | CDR3 protein
TRBV6-5 | CASSYFSATLSGNTIYF
TRBV6-2/TRBV6-3 | CASGVGTGELFF
TRBV28 | CASRPRSGANVLTF
TRBV19 | CASSIRASGSYNEQFF
TRBV20-1 | CSVGVRDRLSGANVLTF
TRBV24-1 | CATSERWGGGEQFF
TRBV12-3/TRBV12-4 | CASSLAVDYEQYF
TRBV7-9 | CASRSPPGLTNEKLFF
TRBV3-1 | CASSLLGSGRGNEQFF
TRBV29-1 | CSFKRTSGLGSYEQYF
TRBV27 | CASSPGTGILSKLFF
TRBV7-2 | CASSVDGVDIQYF
TRBV5-1 | CASSLGQGKTATFF
TRBV12-3/TRBV12-4 | CASSLRLAGGLLGNEQFF
TRBV7-7 | CASSSYRGSSYNEQFF
TRBV14 | CASSQDRGPNYGYTF
TRBV30 | CAWQGQGNTEAFF
TRBV5-1 | CASAGENGANVLTF
TRBV7-2 | CASSLGSGLYNEQFF
TRBV7-2 | CASSLAGLGANVLTF
TRBV18 | CASSESRETQYF
TRBV28 | CASSLRKLAWDTGELFF
TRBV7-9 | CASSRHGSGTEQYF
TRBV18 | CASSTGASSGNTIYF
TRBV5-4 | CASSLGTPMNTEAFF
TRBV28 | CASQRGEETQYF
TRBV3-1 | CASSLRTSGQETQYF
TRBV15 | CATSRVGQGGRNEQFF
TRBV19 | CASSKQGENTGELFF
TRBV29-1 | CSARGGTPTYNEQFF
TRBV7-9 | CASSLRGAETEAFF
TRBV7-9 | CASSIVGFQETQYF
TRBV12-3/TRBV12-4 | CASSPAGTEQYF
TRBV6-1 | CASRRQGGGTDTQYF
TRBV7-2 | CASSFGAGLAKTYEQYF
TRBV20-1 | CSALFPSQETQYF
TRBV6-5 | CASSYSRGTNEKLFF
TRBV30 | CAWSVTYEQYF
TRBV19 | CASSTTGTGFGNEQFF
TRBV6-5 | CASSYSGEGRYEQYF
TRBV12-3/TRBV12-4 | CASTVADTQYF
TRBV6-6 | CATLKGAGAQRRQFF
TRBV19 | CASSTRTTPGNTIYF
TRBV12-3/TRBV12-4 | CASSPLMNTEAFF
TRBV7-9 | CASSVKVAGELFF
TRBV6-1 | CASRTDTAGNTIYF
TRBV6-6 | CASSYSRGQRKQPQHF
TRBV28 | CASSLAGNSYNEQFF
TRBV3-1 | CASSQVGTGSTIYF
TRBV20-1 | CSANSGRGLDEQFF
TRBV4-2 | CASSQDGQTYYGYTF